This TCR beta chain was documented in a study of T cells in Graves' hyperthyroidism and ophthalmopathy. The PBMCs were taken from under 12 ml of fresh peripheral blood. Germline CDR1 is SGHVS and CDR2 is FNYEAQ. The CDR3 contains 15 residues. With 2 bases removed from V and 3 bases from J, the gap between germline ends came to 11 bases. It was RNA transcripts that yielded the amplified TCR beta CDR3 regions. The HTBI primer set served for first-round RT-PCR of the TCR CDR3. TCRdb reprocessed the multiplex PCR reads with MiXCR, giving one entry per CDR3 protein. The table records roughly 560,000 distinct CDR3 sequences, roughly 14% of them present only once. This clonotype was seen ten or more times.

The rearrangement uses TRBV7-6 and TRBJ1-3; D is unclear. This receptor was identified in a woman aged 40-49 years with Graves' ophthalmopathy. Material for sequencing was blood. The CDR3 reads CASSLPATLGNTIYF. In DNA form, the CDR3 reads TGTGCCAGCAGCTTACCAGCTACACTTGGAAACACCATATATTTT.